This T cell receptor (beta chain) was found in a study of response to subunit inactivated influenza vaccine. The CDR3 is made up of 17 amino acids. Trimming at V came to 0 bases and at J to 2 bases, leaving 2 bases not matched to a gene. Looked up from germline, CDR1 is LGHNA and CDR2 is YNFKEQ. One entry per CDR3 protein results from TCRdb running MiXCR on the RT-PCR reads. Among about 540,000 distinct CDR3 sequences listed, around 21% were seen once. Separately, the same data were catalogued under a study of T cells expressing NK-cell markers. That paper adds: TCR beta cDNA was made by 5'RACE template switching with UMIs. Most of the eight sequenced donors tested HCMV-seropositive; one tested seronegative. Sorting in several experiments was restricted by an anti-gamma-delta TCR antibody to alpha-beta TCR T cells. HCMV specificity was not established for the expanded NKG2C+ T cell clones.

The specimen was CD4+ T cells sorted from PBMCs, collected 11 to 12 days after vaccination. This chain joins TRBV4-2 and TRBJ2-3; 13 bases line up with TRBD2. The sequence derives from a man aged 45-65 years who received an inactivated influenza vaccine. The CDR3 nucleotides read TGTGCCAGCAGCCAAGAACTAGCGGGGGGGCTCACAGATACGCAGTATTTT. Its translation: CASSQELAGGLTDTQYF.